This TCR beta chain was captured in a study of blood T cell repertoires in COVID-19. TCRdb's table, derived via immunoSEQ multiplex PCR, lists solely in-frame clones and lacks some. The sample shows 300,000 to 350,000 clones, around 87% of them seen only once. This clonotype was obtained from a woman aged 18-35 years with acute COVID-19. Material for sequencing was PBMCs or T cells enriched from blood (not recorded which).

The CDR3 nucleotides read TGCGCCAGCAGATCCCAGGCGCTCACTAATGAAAAACTGTTTTTT. Encoded protein: CASRSQALTNEKLFF. V and J are TRBV5-1 and TRBJ1-4; D uncertain. The CDR3 is made up of 15 amino acids. V was cut by 5 bases and J by 2 bases, with 13 bases left in between. Looked up from germline, CDR1 is SGHRS and CDR2 is YFSETQ.